Each of the 6 T cell receptor beta chains below was sequenced from the same sample in a study of ipilimumab plus nivolumab after autologous stem cell transplantation (dated by TCRdb to 2020 to 2023). Library prep was done by the immunoSEQ multiplex PCR assay. TCRdb took this table from immuneACCESS and kept in-frame rearrangements with V and J called. Such tables lack part of the clones; where checked against another copy, unresolved V genes explain under half of the gap, and the rest is unexplained. The sample includes tens of thousands of clones, with 75% to 85% observed a single time. Clones ranked in the top ten supply more than 2% of the sample. Sample: PBMCs, taken in a trial of ipilimumab plus nivolumab as post-transplant consolidation. The receptor source for this set is a male donor with diffuse large B-cell lymphoma.

The chain combines TRBV7-9 with TRBJ1-2; 9 positions match TRBD1. In germline, CDR1 is SEHNR, CDR2 FQNEAQ (reference sequence). The CDR3 spans 14 residues. V lost 6 bases to trimming and J lost 7 bases; unmatched junction nucleotides: 9. CDR3 coding DNA: TGTGCCAGCAGTTTCCTACAGGGGGCCAGTGGCTACACCTTC. Translation: CASSFLQGASGYTF.

J is TRBJ2-1 and V is TRBV13; 10 bases are shared with TRBD2. Trimming removed 7 bases from V and 8 bases from J; junction bases left unmatched: 8. The CDR3 covers 14 residues. Germline assignment: CDR1 PRHDT and CDR2 FYEKMQ (reference sequence). CDR3 amino acids: CASIQRGGLDEQFF. The DNA for the CDR3 is TGTGCCAGCATCCAGCGGGGGGGCCTCGATGAGCAGTTCTTC.

This chain connects TRBV4-2 to TRBJ1-4; D gene unclear. CDR1 is LGHNA and CDR2 is YNFKEQ in the germline V gene. CDR3 size: 14 residues. Trimming took off 0 bases at V and 5 bases at J, with 7 bases between the two ends. DNA for the CDR3: TGTGCCAGCAGCCAAGATTGGATAAATGAAAAACTGTTTTTT. Translating gives CASSQDWINEKLFF.

The V gene is TRBV4-1, the J gene TRBJ1-1; perhaps TRBD1 as D (5 bases). This CDR3 is 13 amino acids long. V was shortened by 1 base and J by 4 bases, with 7 bases between the two germline ends. Germline V gene data show CDR1 as MGHRA and CDR2 as YSYEKL. The CDR3, as DNA: TGCGCCAGCAGCCAAGTCCAGGGCACTGAAGCTTTCTTT. Translation: CASSQVQGTEAFF.

The genes are TRBV5-1 and TRBJ2-5; D is unresolved. The length of the CDR3 is 12 residues. Trimming took off 0 bases at V and 2 bases at J, with 2 bases between the two ends. CDR1 is SGHRS, CDR2 YFSETQ, per germline. The CDR3 protein is CASSLGQETQYF. The CDR3 DNA reads TGCGCCAGCAGCTTGGGGCAAGAGACCCAGTACTTC. The full variable domain, in which reference TRBV5-1 and TRBJ2-5 provide the parts outside the CDR3, is KAGVTQTPRYLIKTRGQQVTLSCSPISGHRSVSWYQQTPGQGLQFLFEYFSETQRNKGNFPGRFSGRQFSNSRSEMNVSTLELGDSALYLCASSLGQETQYFGPGTRLLVL.

This chain connects TRBV19 to TRBJ1-4; 7 nucleotides line up with TRBD1. Germline loops: CDR1 LNHDA, CDR2 SQIVND (reference sequence). V trimming: 8 bases; J trimming: 6 bases; junction bases outside the gene matches: 15. The CDR3 contains 16 residues. The CDR3 reads CASSPLSGGGDEKLFF. CDR3 DNA sequence: TGTGCCAGTTCTCCTCTATCAGGGGGGGGAGATGAAAAACTGTTTTTT.